These T cell receptor beta chains were read from a single sample in a study of CD4 T cells in relation to SARS-CoV-2 and coronaviruses. Data came from immunoSEQ multiplex PCR; TCRdb stores just in-frame clones and leaves some out. The repertoire holds about 29,000 clones, with over 65% as singletons. The antigens of these receptors remain unknown. Material: CD4+ T cells from PBMCs, cultured in vitro. The receptors here all came from a human donor in good health. Each CDR3 is given with its conserved first and last residue. Each record gives: J gene, clone size, V gene, D gene, CDR3 protein, CDR3 DNA. D genes are given only for firm matches. A row's size may be missing; if present it is once, few, many or a size class.

j_gene: TRBJ2-1
abundance: -
v_gene: TRBV3-1/TRBV3-2
d_gene: -
CDR3aa: CASSQGWENYNEQFF
CDR3nt: TGTGCCAGCAGCCAAGGGTGGGAGAACTACAATGAGCAGTTCTTC

j_gene: TRBJ1-2
abundance: once
v_gene: TRBV6-5
d_gene: -
CDR3aa: CASSNTQGGYTF
CDR3nt: TGTGCCAGCAGCAATACCCAGGGCGGCTACACCTTC

j_gene: TRBJ2-2
abundance: once
v_gene: TRBV3-1/TRBV3-2
d_gene: TRBD2
CDR3aa: CASSPLAGGPPGELFF
CDR3nt: TGTGCCAGCAGCCCCTTAGCGGGAGGGCCTCCCGGGGAGCTGTTTTTT

j_gene: TRBJ2-7
abundance: -
v_gene: TRBV10-2
d_gene: TRBD1
CDR3aa: CASSVRDRGCEQYF
CDR3nt: TGCGCCAGCAGCGTTAGGGACAGGGGTTGCGAGCAGTACTTC

j_gene: TRBJ2-7
abundance: -
v_gene: TRBV5-1
d_gene: TRBD1
CDR3aa: CASSFLGGESYEQYF
CDR3nt: TGCGCCAGCAGCTTCCTAGGGGGCGAATCCTACGAGCAGTACTTC

j_gene: TRBJ2-1
abundance: -
v_gene: TRBV12-3/TRBV12-4
d_gene: -
CDR3aa: CASSSGGGNEQFF
CDR3nt: TGTGCCAGCAGTTCGGGGGGCGGCAATGAGCAGTTCTTC

j_gene: TRBJ1-1
abundance: -
v_gene: TRBV28
d_gene: -
CDR3aa: CASSLSTGWSTEAFF
CDR3nt: TGTGCCAGCAGTTTATCTACAGGGTGGAGCACTGAAGCTTTCTTT

j_gene: TRBJ1-1
abundance: -
v_gene: TRBV7-2
d_gene: -
CDR3aa: CASSHPLEYTEAFF
CDR3nt: TGTGCCAGCAGCCACCCCCTTGAGTACACTGAAGCTTTCTTT

j_gene: TRBJ2-3
abundance: -
v_gene: TRBV6-4
d_gene: TRBD2
CDR3aa: CASSLVWTSRSDTQYF
CDR3nt: TGTGCCAGCAGTCTCGTCTGGACTAGTAGGTCAGATACGCAGTATTTT

j_gene: TRBJ2-5
abundance: -
v_gene: TRBV6-2/TRBV6-3
d_gene: -
CDR3aa: CASSYWEETQYF
CDR3nt: TGTGCCAGCAGTTACTGGGAAGAGACCCAGTACTTC

j_gene: TRBJ2-2
abundance: -
v_gene: TRBV5-1
d_gene: -
CDR3aa: CASSPSVGNTGELFF
CDR3nt: TGCGCCAGCAGCCCGAGTGTGGGAAACACCGGGGAGCTGTTTTTT

j_gene: TRBJ2-7
abundance: -
v_gene: TRBV5-4
d_gene: TRBD2
CDR3aa: CASRPGGTSYEQYF
CDR3nt: TGTGCCAGCAGACCGGGGGGAACCTCCTACGAGCAGTACTTC

j_gene: TRBJ1-1
abundance: -
v_gene: TRBV6-2/TRBV6-3
d_gene: -
CDR3aa: CASSYSGRTMNTEAFF
CDR3nt: TGTGCCAGCAGTTACTCGGGGAGGACCATGAACACTGAAGCTTTCTTT

j_gene: TRBJ2-5
abundance: -
v_gene: TRBV6-5
d_gene: -
CDR3aa: CASKPDRQGGTQYF
CDR3nt: TGTGCCAGCAAACCCGACAGGCAGGGAGGGACCCAGTACTTC

j_gene: TRBJ1-6
abundance: -
v_gene: TRBV11-2
d_gene: TRBD1
CDR3aa: CASSSGTDDSPLHF
CDR3nt: TGTGCCAGCAGCTCCGGGACAGACGATTCACCCCTCCACTTT

j_gene: TRBJ1-3
abundance: -
v_gene: TRBV19
d_gene: -
CDR3aa: CASLQSLNAGNTIYF
CDR3nt: TGTGCCAGCCTCCAGAGTTTGAACGCTGGAAACACCATATATTTT

j_gene: TRBJ2-7
abundance: medium-sized
v_gene: TRBV3-1/TRBV3-2
d_gene: TRBD2
CDR3aa: CASSRTSNEQYF
CDR3nt: TGTGCCAGCAGCCGGACTAGCAACGAGCAGTACTTC